This T cell receptor (beta chain) was sequenced during a study of T cells in Graves' hyperthyroidism and ophthalmopathy. Study-level information: Sampling of peripheral blood happened at initial diagnosis, prior to any treatment.

Subjects aged 18 to 65 presented with newly diagnosed hyperthyroidism of less than 2 months' duration. To note about this clonotype: No antigen is known for it.

There were TCR beta CDR3 regions amplified from RNA transcripts. A set of HTBI primers served as the primers for a first-round RT-PCR of the TCR CDR3. Via MiXCR, TCRdb re-called the multiplex PCR reads, giving one row per CDR3 protein. The sample shows about 720,000 distinct CDR3 sequences, approximately 16% of them seen only once. Findings of the study overall: Most thyroid clonotypes expanded above 0.001 were also detected in blood.

V was clipped by 6 bases and J by 6 bases; unmatched bases: 6. There are 15 residues in the CDR3. The sequence derives from a man aged 18-30 years with Graves' hyperthyroidism. V is TRBV12-3 or TRBV12-4 and J is TRBJ2-1, with 12 bases aligning to TRBD2. Sequences were obtained from blood. The CDR3 loop reads CASRSETSGSNEQFF. In DNA, the CDR3 is TGTGCCAGCAGATCGGAGACTAGCGGGAGCAATGAGCAGTTCTTC.